This entry lists 23 T cell receptor beta chains sequenced from one sample in a study of T cell responses to AZD1222 COVID-19 vaccine. TCRdb's copy holds only in-frame clones and misses some; the assay was immunoSEQ multiplex PCR. The sample includes tens of thousands of clones, about 89% seen only once; the top ten take about 14%. Sequencing used peripheral blood, obtained 28 days after the second AZD1222 dose. These receptors all stem from an adult who received the AZD1222 COVID-19 vaccine.

This clone was detected only once. The V and J genes are TRBV5-1 and TRBJ2-3; 13 bases map to TRBD2. The CDR3 contains 19 residues. Germline CDR1 reads SGHRS; CDR2 reads YFSETQ. J lost 2 bases, V lost 4 bases, and 13 bases had no gene match. The CDR3 DNA follows: TGCGCCAGCAGCCCGGGTAGGACTAGCGGGAGTTGGGACACAGATACGCAGTATTTT. Translation gives CASSPGRTSGSWDTDTQYF.

V is TRBV11-2 and J is TRBJ2-7, with 7 bases lining up with TRBD2. This CDR3 has 17 amino acids. Unmatched junction bases numbered 15, after V lost 5 bases and J lost 2 bases. CDR1 and CDR2 from the germline V gene are SGHAT and FQNNGV. The CDR3 spells CASSPAQSSGSAYEQYF. CDR3 in DNA: TGTGCCAGCAGCCCCGCCCAAAGTAGCGGGTCTGCCTACGAGCAGTACTTC.

The rearrangement joins TRBV7-9 to TRBJ1-2, with D perhaps TRBD1 (6 bases). The V gene lost 0 bases and the J gene lost 4 bases, with 15 bases spanning the gap. The germline gives CDR1 SEHNR, CDR2 FQNEAQ (reference sequence). The CDR3 is 16 amino acids. In DNA form, the CDR3 reads TGTGCCAGCAGCTTAGCCGTGGGGTCAGGGGCCTATGGCTACACCTTC. It specifies CASSLAVGSGAYGYTF.

V and J are TRBV24-1 and TRBJ2-3; tentatively, D is TRBD1 (6 bases). Germline V gene sequence: CDR1 KGHDR, CDR2 SFDVKD. Trimming removed 5 bases at V and 2 bases at J, with 10 bases between. The CDR3 contains 14 residues. For the CDR3, the DNA is TGTGCCACCAGTGGACAGGTTTACACAGATACGCAGTATTTT. The encoded protein is CATSGQVYTDTQYF.

The J gene is TRBJ2-7, the V gene TRBV11-2, with D perhaps TRBD1 (6 bases). This CDR3 contains 14 residues. The germline gives CDR1 SGHAT, CDR2 FQNNGV. Trimming took off 8 bases at V and 0 bases at J, with 14 bases between the two ends. The CDR3 DNA reads TGTGCCAGCGGCGGACAGTCCATCTCCTACGAGCAGTACTTC. Translation: CASGGQSISYEQYF.

The rearrangement uses TRBV5-1 and TRBJ1-1; TRBD1 matches at 8 bases. Trimming took 4 bases from V and 5 from J; bases not matched to a gene: 7. CDR3 length: 14 amino acids. Per the germline V gene, CDR1 is SGHRS and CDR2 is YFSETQ. Here the CDR3 DNA reads TGCGCCAGCAGCCCCAGGACAGGGAAGACTGAAGCTTTCTTT. Amino acid sequence: CASSPRTGKTEAFF.

The chain combines TRBV15 with TRBJ2-5; either TRBD1 or TRBD2 may supply D (6 bases each). There are 16 residues in the CDR3. In germline, CDR1 is LNHNV, CDR2 YYDKDF (reference sequence). V lost 0 bases and J 0 bases, leaving 11 bases between the germline ends. The chain's CDR3 is CATSRDMEGDQETQYF. In nucleotides, the CDR3 is TGTGCCACCAGCAGAGATATGGAGGGGGACCAAGAGACCCAGTACTTC.

In its sample, this clone was seen a few times. The chain employs TRBV27 and TRBJ2-3; TRBD2 matches at 7 bases. The CDR3 runs to 15 residues. Germline loops: CDR1 MNHEY, CDR2 SMNVEV (reference sequence). Trimming at V came to 7 bases and at J to 3 bases, leaving 10 bases not matched to a gene. CDR3 amino acids: CASNIAGISTDTQYF. The CDR3 DNA sequence: TGTGCCAGCAACATAGCGGGTATAAGTACAGATACGCAGTATTTT.

This chain joins TRBV7-2 and TRBJ1-5; 12 bases line up with TRBD1. V gave up 4 bases and J gave up 6 bases; unmatched junction bases: 10. Germline V gives CDR1 SGHTA, CDR2 FQGNSA. CDR3 length: 17 amino acids. As DNA, the CDR3 is TGTGCCAGCAGCTCTCGAGGGACAGGGGGCGCAGGTCAGCCCCAGCATTTT. Amino acid sequence: CASSSRGTGGAGQPQHF.

This chain joins TRBV20-1 and TRBJ2-1, with 7 nucleotides matching TRBD2. Germline V CDR1 and CDR2: DFQATT, SNEGSKA (reference sequence). CDR3 size: 15 residues. V lost 3 bases to trimming and J lost 8 bases; unmatched junction nucleotides: 13. In nucleotides, the CDR3 is TGCAGTGCTAGTGGTCTAGCGGTTTTCATCGATGAGCAGTTCTTC. Amino acids: CSASGLAVFIDEQFF.

The chain links TRBV4-2 to TRBJ2-3, with 7 bases aligning to TRBD2. This CDR3 has 20 residues. Germline assignment: CDR1 LGHNA and CDR2 YNFKEQ. The trim removed 0 bases at V and 2 bases at J, leaving 17 bases unmatched. In nucleotides, the CDR3 is TGTGCCAGCAGCCAAGATGTCTTTTCGGCGGGAGTAATTGACACAGATACGCAGTATTTT. Protein sequence: CASSQDVFSAGVIDTDTQYF.

This clone appeared a few times. The chain has TRBV2 and TRBJ1-2, with D possibly being TRBD1 (5 bases). Per germline, CDR1 SNHLY and CDR2 FYNNEI. This CDR3 spans 13 amino acids. Between the trimmed V and J ends, which lost 4 bases and 4 bases, there was a span of 10 bases. CDR3 sequence (DNA): TGTGCCAGCAGTGCCGACAGCAGCTATGGCTACACCTTC. It codes for CASSADSSYGYTF.

The gene calls are TRBV4-2 and TRBJ1-1, with a weak D call TRBD1 (6 bases). V was pared by 0 bases and J by 0 bases, with 11 bases between. This CDR3 region has 16 residues. Germline V gene lookup returns CDR1 LGHNA and CDR2 YNFKEQ. CDR3 sequence reads: CASSQEGWGLNTEAFF. The CDR3 bases are TGTGCCAGCAGCCAAGAAGGATGGGGGCTGAACACTGAAGCTTTCTTT.

V is TRBV3-1 (or the pseudogene TRBV3-2) and J is TRBJ2-1; the match to TRBD2 covers 12 bases. Unmatched junction bases numbered 6, after V lost 3 bases and J lost 6 bases. This CDR3 is 16 amino acids long. Germline V gene sequence: CDR1 LGHDT, CDR2 YNNKEL (reference sequence). The CDR3 sequence: CASSQNLAGGGNEQFF. CDR3 DNA sequence: TGTGCCAGCAGCCAGAATCTAGCGGGAGGGGGCAATGAGCAGTTCTTC.

The V gene is TRBV5-1, the J gene TRBJ2-1, with a possible D match to TRBD2 (5 bases). From germline, CDR1 is SGHRS and CDR2 YFSETQ. Trimming took 2 bases from V and 2 from J, leaving 11 bases between them. The CDR3 is 15 residues long. The CDR3 loop is CASSFDYLTYNEQFF. The CDR3 DNA reads TGCGCCAGCAGCTTCGACTATTTGACCTACAATGAGCAGTTCTTC. Drawing the rest from reference TRBV5-1 and TRBJ2-1, the complete variable domain is KAGVTQTPRYLIKTRGQQVTLSCSPISGHRSVSWYQQTPGQGLQFLFEYFSETQRNKGNFPGRFSGRQFSNSRSEMNVSTLELGDSALYLCASSFDYLTYNEQFFGPGTRLTVL.

The chain is built from TRBV6-5 and TRBJ2-7; 9 bases are shared with TRBD1. Germline loops: CDR1 MNHEY, CDR2 SVGAGI. V was clipped by 7 bases and J by 6 bases; unmatched bases: 13. CDR3 length equals 15 residues. CDR3: CASTPHGQGSGEQYF. The DNA of the CDR3 is TGTGCCAGCACCCCCCACGGACAGGGGTCAGGCGAGCAGTACTTC.

The CDR3 region is CASSPRVGGSYTF. Here the CDR3 DNA reads TGTGCCAGCAGCCCCCGGGTGGGAGGAAGCTACACCTTC. V is TRBV12-3 or TRBV12-4 and J is TRBJ1-2; D is unresolved. The V end was cut by 6 bases, the J end by 9 bases, with 17 bases between. The CDR3 is 13 residues long.

The CDR3 DNA is TGTGCCAGCAGCTTCCCTGGAAACACCATATATTTT. Translated: CASSFPGNTIYF. The rearrangement joins TRBV7-2 to TRBJ1-3; D is uncertain. Trimming took 3 bases from V and 2 from J, leaving 2 bases between them. Germline values: CDR1 SGHTA, CDR2 FQGNSA. The CDR3 extends over 12 amino acids.

This rearrangement joins TRBV18 to TRBJ2-7, with 7 bases lining up with TRBD1. CDR1 and CDR2 (germline): KGHSH, LQKENI. Losses at the gene ends were 6 bases for V and 1 base for J; bases not matched to a gene: 6. The CDR3 runs to 14 residues. CDR3 loop: CASSGTASSYEQYF. The CDR3 bases are TGTGCCAGCTCCGGGACAGCCTCATCCTACGAGCAGTACTTC.

V is TRBV5-6 and J is TRBJ2-3; TRBD2 aligns across 11 bases. The V gene end was trimmed by 4 bases and the J gene end by 4 bases; junction bases not matched to a gene: 11. Per germline, CDR1 SGHDT and CDR2 YYEEEE. The CDR3 runs to 17 residues. This chain's CDR3 is CASSRGLAVVTSDTQYF. The CDR3 DNA reads as TGTGCCAGCAGCAGGGGACTAGCGGTCGTAACCTCAGATACGCAGTATTTT.

This rearrangement joins TRBV15 to TRBJ1-3; D unresolved. CDR1 and CDR2 from the germline V gene are LNHNV and YYDKDF (reference sequence). Deletions cut 0 bases from V and 4 bases from J, with 16 bases between. The CDR3 loop spans 17 amino acids. CDR3 amino acids: CATSRDRAVSGGNTIYF. DNA for the CDR3: TGTGCCACCAGCAGAGATAGGGCAGTCTCCGGCGGAAACACCATATATTTT.

This chain links TRBV7-2 with TRBJ1-1, with D uncertain. The CDR3 consists of 16 residues. The V gene lost 4 bases and the J gene lost 0 bases, with 15 bases spanning the gap. Germline loops: CDR1 SGHTA, CDR2 FQGNSA. The CDR3 nucleotides read TGTGCCAGCAGCTCGGAGGGTACCCTTGTGAACACTGAAGCTTTCTTT. This encodes CASSSEGTLVNTEAFF.

By sample share, this clone is medium-sized. This rearrangement joins TRBV6-2 or TRBV6-3 to TRBJ2-1, with a possible D match to TRBD2 (6 bases). Germline V gives CDR1 MNHEY, CDR2 SVGEGT. CDR3 length: 14 residues. The V end lost 2 bases, the J end lost 8 bases, and 13 bases lay between the germline ends. CDR3 bases: TGTGCCAGCAGTTACAAACTAGCCTTCGATGAGCAGTTCTTC. Translated, it gives CASSYKLAFDEQFF.